A single sample gave rise to the 7 T cell receptor beta chains below, sequenced in a study of lymphopenia after photon versus proton radiotherapy. Measured with immunoSEQ multiplex PCR; TCRdb has only the in-frame clones, and not every one. The table records roughly 64,000 clones, 75% to 90% of them present only once. The sample in question was peripheral blood, obtained from a patient treated with proton-based radiotherapy. The receptors derive from a man at least 80 years old with esophageal cancer.

V is TRBV9 and J is TRBJ2-1; perhaps D is TRBD1 or TRBD2 (5 bases each). Germline loops: CDR1 SGDLS, CDR2 YYNGEE. The CDR3 is made up of 18 amino acids. V was pared by 4 bases and J by 6 bases, with 26 bases between. DNA for the CDR3: TGTGCCAGCAGCTCCCGAGTGACAGCGGAATTGAGGGGCAATGAGCAGTTCTTC. Amino acid sequence: CASSSRVTAELRGNEQFF.

The chain couples TRBV14 to TRBJ2-7; maybe TRBD1 (6 bases). V was trimmed by 1 base and J by 6 bases, leaving 10 bases between them. Germline V gene sequence: CDR1 SGHDN, CDR2 FVKESK. The CDR3 sequence is 13 residues long. As DNA, the CDR3 is TGTGCCAGCAGCCAAGTCAGGGGAAGCGAGCAGTACTTC. It yields the protein CASSQVRGSEQYF.

J is TRBJ2-1 and V is TRBV27; TRBD2 matches 9 bases. Germline lookup yields CDR1 MNHEY and CDR2 SMNVEV (reference sequence). The V gene end was trimmed by 2 bases and the J gene end by 8 bases; junction bases not matched to a gene: 10. The CDR3 covers 16 residues. The chain's CDR3 is CASSLVPGTSFYEQFF. As DNA, the CDR3 is TGTGCCAGCAGTTTAGTCCCCGGGACTAGCTTCTATGAGCAGTTCTTC.

V is TRBV5-1 and J is TRBJ2-7; D may be TRBD1 (5 bases). Germline assignment: CDR1 SGHRS and CDR2 YFSETQ. V was pared by 2 bases and J by 6 bases, with 15 bases between. CDR3 length: 14 amino acids. CDR3 residues: CASSFLTGEGEQYF. The CDR3 nucleotides are TGCGCCAGCAGCTTCCTCACAGGTGAAGGCGAGCAGTACTTC.

This chain connects TRBV19 to TRBJ2-1, with TRBD2 identical over 8 bases. The J segment lost 6 bases and the V segment lost 0 bases, leaving 7 bases of the junction unmatched. Germline V gives CDR1 LNHDA, CDR2 SQIVND (reference sequence). CDR3 length: 16 amino acids. CDR3 residues: CASSIELRTSSNEQFF. The CDR3 DNA reads as TGTGCCAGTAGTATAGAATTGCGGACTAGCAGCAATGAGCAGTTCTTC.

This rearrangement joins TRBV18 to TRBJ2-5, with TRBD1 matching over 7 bases. The CDR3 has 14 residues. Germline CDR1 is KGHSH and CDR2 is LQKENI. The V segment lost 2 bases and the J segment 1 base; nucleotides outside the gene matches: 1. The CDR3 protein is CASSPYRGQETQYF. CDR3 DNA: TGTGCCAGCTCACCATACAGGGGCCAAGAGACCCAGTACTTC.

The chain joins TRBV4-1 to TRBJ2-2; possibly TRBD1 or TRBD2 for D (6 bases each). The CDR3 has 15 residues. Trimming stripped 0 bases from V and 6 bases from J, with 11 bases between. Germline V lookup: CDR1 MGHRA, CDR2 YSYEKL. CDR3 residues: CASSQEGGLAGELFF. CDR3 nucleotides: TGCGCCAGCAGCCAAGAGGGGGGCTTGGCCGGGGAGCTGTTTTTT.